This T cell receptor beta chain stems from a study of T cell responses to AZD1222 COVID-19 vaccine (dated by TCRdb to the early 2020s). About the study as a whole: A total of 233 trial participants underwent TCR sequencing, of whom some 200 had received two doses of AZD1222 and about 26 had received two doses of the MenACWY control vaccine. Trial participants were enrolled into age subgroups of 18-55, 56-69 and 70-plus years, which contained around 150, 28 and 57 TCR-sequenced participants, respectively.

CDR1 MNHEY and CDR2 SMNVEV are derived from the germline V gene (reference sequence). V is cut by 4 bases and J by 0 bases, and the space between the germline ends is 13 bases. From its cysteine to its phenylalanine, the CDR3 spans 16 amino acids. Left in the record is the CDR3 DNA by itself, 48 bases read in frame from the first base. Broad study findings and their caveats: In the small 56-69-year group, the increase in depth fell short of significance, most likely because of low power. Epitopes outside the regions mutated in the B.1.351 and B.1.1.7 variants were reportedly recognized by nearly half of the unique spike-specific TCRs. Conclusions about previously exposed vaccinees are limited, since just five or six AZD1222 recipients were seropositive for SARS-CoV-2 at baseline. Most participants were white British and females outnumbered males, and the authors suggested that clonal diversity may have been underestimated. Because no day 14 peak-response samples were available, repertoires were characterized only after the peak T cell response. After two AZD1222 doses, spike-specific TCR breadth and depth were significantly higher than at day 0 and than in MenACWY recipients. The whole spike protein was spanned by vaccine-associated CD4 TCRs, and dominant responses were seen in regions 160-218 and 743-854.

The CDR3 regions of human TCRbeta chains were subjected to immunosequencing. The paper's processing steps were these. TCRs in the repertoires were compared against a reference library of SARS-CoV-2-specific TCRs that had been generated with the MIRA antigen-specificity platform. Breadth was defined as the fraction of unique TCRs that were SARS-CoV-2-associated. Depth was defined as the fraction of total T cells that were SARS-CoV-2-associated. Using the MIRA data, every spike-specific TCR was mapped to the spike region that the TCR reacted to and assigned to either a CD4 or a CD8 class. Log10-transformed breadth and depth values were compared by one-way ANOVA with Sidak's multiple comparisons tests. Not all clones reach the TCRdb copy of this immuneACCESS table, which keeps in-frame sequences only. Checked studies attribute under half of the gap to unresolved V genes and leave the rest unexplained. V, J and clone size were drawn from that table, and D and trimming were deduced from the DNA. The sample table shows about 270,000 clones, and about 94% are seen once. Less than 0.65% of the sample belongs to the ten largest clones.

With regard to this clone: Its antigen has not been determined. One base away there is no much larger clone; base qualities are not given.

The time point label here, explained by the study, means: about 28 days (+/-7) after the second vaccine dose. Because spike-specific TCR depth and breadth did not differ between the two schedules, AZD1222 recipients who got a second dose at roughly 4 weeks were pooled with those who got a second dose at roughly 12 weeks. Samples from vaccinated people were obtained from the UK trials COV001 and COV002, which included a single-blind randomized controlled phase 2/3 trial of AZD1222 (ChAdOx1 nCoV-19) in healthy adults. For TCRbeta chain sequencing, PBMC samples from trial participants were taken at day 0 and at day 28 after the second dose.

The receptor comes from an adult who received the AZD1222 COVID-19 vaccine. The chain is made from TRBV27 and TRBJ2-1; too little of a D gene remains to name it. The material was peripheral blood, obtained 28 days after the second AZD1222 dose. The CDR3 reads CASSSSSPSSYNEQFF. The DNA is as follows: TGTGCCAGCAGTTCCTCCTCCCCGAGCTCCTACAATGAGCAGTTCTTC.